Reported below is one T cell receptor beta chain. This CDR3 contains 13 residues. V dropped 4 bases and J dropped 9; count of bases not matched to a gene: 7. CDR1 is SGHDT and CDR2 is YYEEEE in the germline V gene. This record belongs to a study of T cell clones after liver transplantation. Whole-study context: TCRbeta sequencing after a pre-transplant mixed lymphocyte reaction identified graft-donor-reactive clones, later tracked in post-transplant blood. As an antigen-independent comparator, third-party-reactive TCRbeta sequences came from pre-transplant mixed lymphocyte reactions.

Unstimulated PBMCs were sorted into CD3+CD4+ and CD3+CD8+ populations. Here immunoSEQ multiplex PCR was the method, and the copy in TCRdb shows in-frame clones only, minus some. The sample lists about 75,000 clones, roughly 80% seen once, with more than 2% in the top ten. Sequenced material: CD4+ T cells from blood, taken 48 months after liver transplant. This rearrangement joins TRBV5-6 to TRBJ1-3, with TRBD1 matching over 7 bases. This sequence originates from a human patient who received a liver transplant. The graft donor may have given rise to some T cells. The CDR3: CASSVNRGRTIYF. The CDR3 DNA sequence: TGTGCCAGCAGCGTTAACAGGGGTCGCACCATATATTTT.